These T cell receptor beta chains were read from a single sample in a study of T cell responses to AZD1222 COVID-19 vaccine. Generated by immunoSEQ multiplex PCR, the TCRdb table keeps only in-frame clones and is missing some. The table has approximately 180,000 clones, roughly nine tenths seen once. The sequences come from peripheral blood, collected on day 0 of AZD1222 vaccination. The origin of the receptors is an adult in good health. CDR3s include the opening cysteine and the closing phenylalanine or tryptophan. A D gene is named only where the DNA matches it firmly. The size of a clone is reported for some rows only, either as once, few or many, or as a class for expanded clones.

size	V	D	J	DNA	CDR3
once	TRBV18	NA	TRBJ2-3	TGTGCCAGCTCACCACAGATCACAGATACGCAGTATTTT	CASSPQITDTQYF
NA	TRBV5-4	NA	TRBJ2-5	TGTGCCAGCAGCTTGCCCCGACAGGATGGGACCCAGTACTTC	CASSLPRQDGTQYF
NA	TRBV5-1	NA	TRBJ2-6	TGCGCCAGCAGCCTGGGGGAATTCGCTGGGGCCAACGTCCTGACTTTC	CASSLGEFAGANVLTF
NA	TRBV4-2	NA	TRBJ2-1	TGTGCCAGCAGCCCTTCCCTTGGAGGGGAGTTGTTGGATGAGCAGTTCTTC	CASSPSLGGELLDEQFF
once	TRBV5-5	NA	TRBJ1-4	TGTGCCAGCAGCGTTCAAGACGGACGGACCTGGGAAAAACTGTTTTTT	CASSVQDGRTWEKLFF
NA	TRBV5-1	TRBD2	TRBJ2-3	TGCGCCAGCAGCAGCGGACTAGAAAAAGATACGCAGTATTTT	CASSSGLEKDTQYF
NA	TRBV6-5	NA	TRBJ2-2	TGTGCCAGCAGGGGGCTAGGCACCGGGGAGCTGTTTTTT	CASRGLGTGELFF
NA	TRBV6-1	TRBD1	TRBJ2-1	TGTGCCAGCAGTGAAGGGGACAGCTCCTACAATGAGCAGTTCTTC	CASSEGDSSYNEQFF
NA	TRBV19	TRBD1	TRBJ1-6	TGTGCCAGTAGAACTACAGGGGTCCCTACCGAAACACCCCTCCACTTT	CASRTTGVPTETPLHF
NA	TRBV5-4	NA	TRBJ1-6	TGTGCCAGCAGCTTGAGGGGCGGGTATAATTCACCCCTCCACTTT	CASSLRGGYNSPLHF
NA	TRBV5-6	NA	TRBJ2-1	TGTGCCAGCAGCTTGGTCGGCAGGGACAATGAGCAGTTCTTC	CASSLVGRDNEQFF
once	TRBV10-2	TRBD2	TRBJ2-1	TGCGCCAGCAGTGAGTTTCGGGAGGGCCTCTACAATGAGCAGTTCTTC	CASSEFREGLYNEQFF
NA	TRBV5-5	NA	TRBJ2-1	TGTGCCAGCAGCTTTGACCTGCTCAGTGAGCAGTTCTTC	CASSFDLLSEQFF
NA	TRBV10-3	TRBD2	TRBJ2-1	TGTGCCATCAGTGAAGTCGGTAGCGGGAACAATGAGCAGTTCTTC	CAISEVGSGNNEQFF